This T cell receptor beta chain appears in the sequencing data of a study of technical replicates of blood from several donors. The data were produced by immunoSEQ multiplex PCR, yet TCRdb's version contains in-frame clones alone and is incomplete. The sample contains about 83,000 clones, 90% to 95% of which appear only once. The V end lost 5 bases, the J end lost 2 bases, and 12 bases lay between the germline ends. This CDR3 contains 14 residues. CDR1 and CDR2 from the germline V gene are MNHEY and SMNVEV (reference sequence). The chain combines TRBV27 with TRBJ1-2; D gene ambiguous. The specimen sequenced was T cells isolated from PBMCs. This receptor was identified in a human donor in good health. CDR3 DNA: TGTGCCAGCAGTGTTAAGCCCTTCAACTATGGCTACACCTTC. Encoded protein: CASSVKPFNYGYTF.